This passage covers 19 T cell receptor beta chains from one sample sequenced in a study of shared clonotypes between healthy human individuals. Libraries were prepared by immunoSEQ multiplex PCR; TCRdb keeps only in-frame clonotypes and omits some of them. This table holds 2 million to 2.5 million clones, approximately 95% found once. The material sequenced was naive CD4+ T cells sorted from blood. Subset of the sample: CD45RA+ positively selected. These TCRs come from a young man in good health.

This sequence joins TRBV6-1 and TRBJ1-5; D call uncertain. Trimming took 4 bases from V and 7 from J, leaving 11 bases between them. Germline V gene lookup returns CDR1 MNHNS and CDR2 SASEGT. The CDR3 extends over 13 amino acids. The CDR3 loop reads CASSATKQQPQHF. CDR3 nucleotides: TGTGCCAGCAGTGCTACCAAACAGCAGCCCCAGCATTTT.

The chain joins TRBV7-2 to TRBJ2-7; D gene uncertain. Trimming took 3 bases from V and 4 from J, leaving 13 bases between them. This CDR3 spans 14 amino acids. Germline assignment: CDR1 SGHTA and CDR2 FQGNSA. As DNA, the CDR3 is TGTGCCAGCAGCTTGGATCGACGGTCTTACGAGCAGTACTTC. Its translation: CASSLDRRSYEQYF.

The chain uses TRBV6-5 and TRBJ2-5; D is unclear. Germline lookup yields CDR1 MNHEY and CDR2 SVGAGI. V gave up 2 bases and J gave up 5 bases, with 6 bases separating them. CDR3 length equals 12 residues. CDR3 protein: CASSYHRETQYF. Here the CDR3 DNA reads TGTGCCAGCAGTTACCACCGGGAGACCCAGTACTTC.

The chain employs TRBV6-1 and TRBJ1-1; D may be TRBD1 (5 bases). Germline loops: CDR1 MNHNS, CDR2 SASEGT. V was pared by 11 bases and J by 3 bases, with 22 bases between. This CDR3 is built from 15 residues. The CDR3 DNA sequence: TGTGCCTCCAAGGGGCAGGGCGTTGGGTACACTGAAGCTTTCTTT. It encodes CASKGQGVGYTEAFF.

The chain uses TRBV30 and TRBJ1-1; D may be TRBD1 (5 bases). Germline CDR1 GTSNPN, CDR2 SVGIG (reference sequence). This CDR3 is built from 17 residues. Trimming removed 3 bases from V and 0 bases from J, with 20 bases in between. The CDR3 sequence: CAWREAGSIDMNTEAFF. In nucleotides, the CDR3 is TGTGCCTGGAGGGAGGCAGGGAGCATCGACATGAACACTGAAGCTTTCTTT.

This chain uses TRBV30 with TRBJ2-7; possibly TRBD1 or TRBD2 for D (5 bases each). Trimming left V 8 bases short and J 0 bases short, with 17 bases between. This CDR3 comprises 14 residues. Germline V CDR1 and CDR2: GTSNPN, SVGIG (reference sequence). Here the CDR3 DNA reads TGTGCCAAAACGGGGCGGAGTAACTCCTACGAGCAGTACTTC. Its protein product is CAKTGRSNSYEQYF.

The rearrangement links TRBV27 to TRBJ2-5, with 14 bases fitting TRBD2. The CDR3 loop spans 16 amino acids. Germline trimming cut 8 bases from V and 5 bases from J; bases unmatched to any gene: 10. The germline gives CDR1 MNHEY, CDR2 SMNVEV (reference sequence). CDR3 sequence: CASRRLAGGPGETQYF. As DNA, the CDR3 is TGTGCCAGCCGAAGACTAGCGGGAGGGCCTGGGGAGACCCAGTACTTC.

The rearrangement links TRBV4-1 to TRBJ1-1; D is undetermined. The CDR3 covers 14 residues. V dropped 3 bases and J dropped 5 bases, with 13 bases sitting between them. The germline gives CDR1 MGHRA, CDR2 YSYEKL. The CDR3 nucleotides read TGCGCCAGCAGCCACGTAGGCGTGGGGACTGAAGCTTTCTTT. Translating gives CASSHVGVGTEAFF.

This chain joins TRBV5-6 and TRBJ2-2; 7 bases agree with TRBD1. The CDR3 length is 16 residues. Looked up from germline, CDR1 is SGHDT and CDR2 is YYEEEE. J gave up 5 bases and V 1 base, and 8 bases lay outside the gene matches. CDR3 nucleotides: TGTGCCAGCAGCTTGTGGCAGGGGGTAGGGACCGGGGAGCTGTTTTTT. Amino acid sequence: CASSLWQGVGTGELFF.

CDR3 sequence reads: CASSQHLTANTEAFF. The CDR3 nucleotides read TGCGCCAGCAGCCAACACTTGACGGCGAACACTGAAGCTTTCTTT. This chain joins TRBV5-1 and TRBJ1-1; D is uncertain. Germline V gives CDR1 SGHRS, CDR2 YFSETQ. Between the trimmed V and J ends, which lost 4 bases and 1 base, there was a span of 14 bases. This CDR3 spans 15 amino acids.

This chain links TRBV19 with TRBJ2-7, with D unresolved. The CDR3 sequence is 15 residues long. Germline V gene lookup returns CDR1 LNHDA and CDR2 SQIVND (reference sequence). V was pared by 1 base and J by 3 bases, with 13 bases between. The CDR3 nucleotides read TGTGCCAGTAGTATAGGCGGCAGAGACCACTACGAGCAGTACTTC. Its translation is CASSIGGRDHYEQYF.

CDR3 sequence (DNA): TGCAGCGTTGGGGGGTGGCGGGACAGGCTGGTCTACGAGCAGTACTTC. It is translated as CSVGGWRDRLVYEQYF. The gene calls are TRBV29-1 and TRBJ2-7, with 8 bases that match TRBD1. The ends lost 4 bases at V and 3 bases at J; junction bases unmatched: 14. The CDR3 extends over 16 amino acids. Germline V gene sequence: CDR1 SQVTM, CDR2 ANQGSEA.

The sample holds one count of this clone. CDR3 loop: CASSLNRQTYEQYF. DNA of the CDR3: TGTGCCAGCAGTTTGAACAGGCAGACCTACGAGCAGTACTTC. V is TRBV6-5 and J is TRBJ2-7, with D possibly being TRBD1 (5 bases). Germline V lookup: CDR1 MNHEY, CDR2 SVGAGI. The length of the CDR3 is 14 residues. Trimming shortened V by 4 bases and J by 2 bases, and 12 bases separated the two germline ends.

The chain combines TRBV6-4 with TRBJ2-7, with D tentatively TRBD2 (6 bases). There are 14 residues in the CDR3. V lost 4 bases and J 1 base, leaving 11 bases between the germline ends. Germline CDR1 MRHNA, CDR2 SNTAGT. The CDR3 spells CASSASGRSYEQYF. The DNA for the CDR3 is TGTGCCAGCAGTGCATCAGGGAGGTCCTACGAGCAGTACTTC.

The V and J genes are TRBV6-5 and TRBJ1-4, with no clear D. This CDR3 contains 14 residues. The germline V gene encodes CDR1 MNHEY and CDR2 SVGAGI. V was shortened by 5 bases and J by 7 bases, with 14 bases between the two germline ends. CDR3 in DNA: TGTGCCAGCAGTCCTCCTGGGGATCGTGAAAAACTGTTTTTT. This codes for CASSPPGDREKLFF.

The CDR3 loop reads CAISRQNYGYTF. The DNA of the CDR3 is TGTGCCATCAGCCGGCAGAACTATGGCTACACCTTC. V gene TRBV10-3 combines with J gene TRBJ1-2; D gene ambiguous. This CDR3 has 12 residues. CDR1 ENHRY and CDR2 SYGVKD come from the germline V gene. The V end was cut by 6 bases, the J end by 2 bases, with 7 bases between.

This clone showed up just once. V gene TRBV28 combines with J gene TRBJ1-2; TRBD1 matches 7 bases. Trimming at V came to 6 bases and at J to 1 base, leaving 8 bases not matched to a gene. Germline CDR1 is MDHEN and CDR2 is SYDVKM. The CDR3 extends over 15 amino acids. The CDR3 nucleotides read TGTGCCAGCAGCCCACCAGGGGGGGTTAACTATGGCTACACCTTC. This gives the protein CASSPPGGVNYGYTF.

The CDR3: CASSLGTGGYTF. As DNA, the CDR3 is TGTGCCAGCAGTTTAGGGACTGGTGGCTACACCTTC. The rearrangement links TRBV2 to TRBJ1-2; perhaps TRBD1 as D (5 bases). Trimming removed 5 bases at V and 7 bases at J, with 11 bases between. Per germline, CDR1 SNHLY and CDR2 FYNNEI. The CDR3 loop spans 12 amino acids.

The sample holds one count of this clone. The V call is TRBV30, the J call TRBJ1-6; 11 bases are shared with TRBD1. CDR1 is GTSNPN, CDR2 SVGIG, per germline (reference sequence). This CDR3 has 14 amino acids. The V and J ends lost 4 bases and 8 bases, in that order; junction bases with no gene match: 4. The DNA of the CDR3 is TGTGCCTGGACCGGACAGGGGGCCGATTCACCCCTCCACTTT. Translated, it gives CAWTGQGADSPLHF.